Each of the 24 T cell receptor beta chains below was sequenced from the same sample in a study of early T cells in non-severe SARS-CoV-2 infection. TCRdb reanalysed the 5' RACE reads using MiXCR and keeps one entry per CDR3 protein. The sample holds 40,000 or so distinct CDR3 sequences, roughly 5% seen once. The sample in question was whole blood, obtained at baseline. All receptors come from an adult who was a healthcare worker with PCR-confirmed SARS-CoV-2 infection or an uninfected control (not recorded which).

This rearrangement joins TRBV7-2 to TRBJ2-7; TRBD1 is a possible D gene (7 bases). The CDR3 sequence is 15 residues long. V was shortened by 4 bases and J by 1 base, with 14 bases between the two germline ends. Germline CDR1 reads SGHTA; CDR2 reads FQGNSA. The CDR3 region has the DNA TGTGCCAGCAGCTCGCAGGGGGGTCAATCCTACGAGCAGTACGTC. It yields the protein CASSSQGGQSYEQYV.

This clonotype was observed at least ten times. The chain couples TRBV30 to TRBJ2-1, with 9 bases lining up with TRBD1. V lost 4 bases to trimming and J lost 3 bases; unmatched junction nucleotides: 4. Germline CDR1 reads GTSNPN; CDR2 reads SVGIG (reference sequence). CDR3 size: 14 residues. The CDR3 protein is CAWKTGGGYNEQFF. CDR3 nucleotides: TGTGCCTGGAAAACAGGGGGCGGCTACAATGAGCAGTTCTTC.

The chain combines TRBV7-6 with TRBJ2-5; D is unresolved. Trimming removed 5 bases from V and 7 bases from J, with 11 bases in between. The germline gives CDR1 SGHVS, CDR2 FNYEAQ. The CDR3 consists of 12 residues. The CDR3 DNA reads as TGTGCCAGCAGCACGGGCCAGACGACCCAGTACTTC. This sequence encodes CASSTGQTTQYF.

This clonotype was detected many times. This rearrangement joins TRBV29-1 to TRBJ2-1; 8 nucleotides align to TRBD2. CDR1 is SQVTM and CDR2 is ANQGSEA in the germline V gene. The CDR3 length is 14 residues. V dropped 4 bases and J dropped 2; count of bases not matched to a gene: 4. CDR3 DNA sequence: TGCAGCGTTGTAGGACTAGCCCCCTACAATGAGCAGTTCTTC. The encoded protein is CSVVGLAPYNEQFF.

This clonotype was seen ten or more times. The chain combines TRBV7-8 with TRBJ2-1, with D possibly TRBD2 on 6 matching bases. V lost 5 bases to trimming and J lost 6 bases, with 11 bases between them. Germline V gene sequence: CDR1 SGHVS, CDR2 FQNEAQ. The CDR3 spans 13 residues. This chain's CDR3 is CASSPIAVNEQFF. The CDR3 DNA sequence: TGTGCCAGCAGCCCTATAGCGGTCAATGAGCAGTTCTTC. The complete variable domain, with remaining parts taken from reference TRBV7-8 and TRBJ2-1, reads GAGVSQSPRYKVAKRGQDVALRCDPISGHVSLFWYQQALGQGPEFLTYFQNEAQLDKSGLPSDRFFAERPEGSVSTLKIQRTQQEDSAVYLCASSPIAVNEQFFGPGTRLTVL.

This sequence joins TRBV7-6 and TRBJ1-1; no reliable D call. Germline CDR1 and CDR2: SGHVS and FNYEAQ. CDR3 length: 13 amino acids. Trimming took off 2 bases at V and 5 bases at J, with 9 bases between the two ends. This CDR3 reads CASSLREETEAFF. Here the CDR3 DNA reads TGTGCCAGCAGCTTACGAGAGGAGACTGAAGCTTTCTTT.

Many counts were recorded for this clonotype. The chain carries TRBV18 and TRBJ1-5; no reliable D call. Germline V CDR1 and CDR2: KGHSH, LQKENI. Trimming removed 3 bases at V and 3 bases at J, with 6 bases between. The CDR3 consists of 13 residues. CDR3: CASSPSLNQPQHF. CDR3 coding DNA: TGTGCCAGCTCACCCTCGCTCAATCAGCCCCAGCATTTT.

This clonotype was counted a single time. The chain couples TRBV15 to TRBJ2-2, with a weak D call TRBD1 (6 bases). V dropped 2 bases and J dropped 3 bases, with 7 bases sitting between them. The CDR3 totals 14 residues. Germline CDR1 LNHNV, CDR2 YYDKDF (reference sequence). The CDR3 sequence is CATSRNRDTGELFF. For the CDR3, the DNA is TGTGCCACCAGCAGAAACAGGGACACCGGGGAGCTGTTTTTT.

This clonotype was recorded at least ten times. The chain has TRBV18 and TRBJ2-7; 8 bases are shared with TRBD1. The CDR3 is 14 residues long. Germline trimming cut 3 bases from V and 4 bases from J; bases unmatched to any gene: 5. Germline lookup yields CDR1 KGHSH and CDR2 LQKENI. The CDR3 reads CASSPQGALYEQYF. The CDR3 DNA follows: TGTGCCAGCTCACCCCAGGGGGCGCTTTACGAGCAGTACTTC.

In this sample, this clonotype turned up many times. This sequence joins TRBV19 and TRBJ1-5; D gene uncertain. Trimming removed 0 bases at V and 4 bases at J, with 7 bases between. Germline V gives CDR1 LNHDA, CDR2 SQIVND (reference sequence). The CDR3 extends over 14 amino acids. The CDR3 bases are TGTGCCAGTAGTATAGATACGGGTAATCAGCCCCAGCATTTT. Protein product: CASSIDTGNQPQHF.

This clonotype was counted ten times or more. The chain carries TRBV29-1 and TRBJ2-5, with a possible D match to TRBD1 (6 bases). Between the trimmed V and J ends, which lost 6 bases and 5 bases, there was a span of 25 bases. The CDR3 extends over 16 amino acids. Per germline, CDR1 SQVTM and CDR2 ANQGSEA. The CDR3 coding sequence is TGCAGCGTGGTATCCGGGACACCAACCACCGGGGAGACCCAGTACTTC. This codes for CSVVSGTPTTGETQYF.

The V and J genes are TRBV20-1 and TRBJ2-7, with 10 bases fitting TRBD2. The V gene end was trimmed by 2 bases and the J gene end by 3 bases; junction bases not matched to a gene: 10. Looked up from germline, CDR1 is DFQATT and CDR2 is SNEGSKA (reference sequence). This CDR3 comprises 16 residues. DNA for the CDR3: TGCAGTGCTAGAATGGCTAGCGGGAGTATTCACTACGAGCAGTACTTC. Translation: CSARMASGSIHYEQYF.

This clonotype has more than one count but fewer than ten. The rearrangement uses TRBV6-2 or TRBV6-3 and TRBJ2-1; 7 bases align to TRBD2. V lost 8 bases, J lost 2 bases, and 9 bases stayed unmatched. Germline CDR1 and CDR2: MNHEY and SVGEGT. The CDR3 length is 15 residues. The DNA for the CDR3 is TGTGCCAGCTCGTCAGGCGGGGGAACCTACAATGAGCAGTTCTTC. It specifies CASSSGGGTYNEQFF.

The sample holds many counts of this clonotype. V gene TRBV7-2 combines with J gene TRBJ2-3, with D possibly matching TRBD2 (5 bases). V shed 4 bases and J shed 5 bases, with 13 bases lying between them. The CDR3 is 14 amino acids. The germline V gene encodes CDR1 SGHTA and CDR2 FQGNSA. CDR3 nucleotides: TGTGCCAGCAGCTATAGACGGGGAAGAGATACGCAGTATTTT. Its protein product is CASSYRRGRDTQYF.

The DNA for the CDR3 is TGCGCCAGCAGCTTGATCGTGCCGGGCCGGAGCTCCTACAATGAGCAGTTCTTC. Translation: CASSLIVPGRSSYNEQFF. V gene TRBV5-1 combines with J gene TRBJ2-1; no definite D call. Between the trimmed V and J ends, which lost 1 base and 0 bases, there was a span of 17 bases. Germline CDR1 is SGHRS and CDR2 is YFSETQ. The CDR3 loop spans 18 amino acids.

With regard to this clonotype: This clone may be a read error of a much larger clone one base away. The V gene is TRBV20-1, the J gene TRBJ2-2, with 7 bases identical to TRBD1. This CDR3 has 13 residues. Germline CDR1 and CDR2: DFQATT and SNEGSKA (reference sequence). The CDR3 coding sequence is TGCAGAGCTATTAGCAGGGGGAAGGGGGAGCTGTTTTTT. It is translated as CRAISRGKGELFF.

This rearrangement joins TRBV20-1 to TRBJ1-2, with D perhaps matching TRBD1 (6 bases). V shed 3 bases and J shed 7 bases, with 15 bases lying between them. The germline CDR1 and CDR2 sequences are DFQATT and SNEGSKA (reference sequence). The CDR3 sequence is 13 residues long. The CDR3 nucleotides are TGCAGTGCTAGGAACACAGGGTTTGGTGGCTACACCTTC. This sequence encodes CSARNTGFGGYTF.

This clonotype was observed many times. The chain joins TRBV4-1 to TRBJ2-6; D unresolved. The CDR3 extends over 18 amino acids. Trimming shortened V by 1 base and J by 0 bases, and 13 bases separated the two germline ends. The V gene's germline CDR1 is MGHRA and CDR2 YSYEKL. The CDR3: CASSQALSYYSGANVLTF. Here the CDR3 DNA reads TGCGCCAGCAGCCAAGCTTTGAGTTATTACTCTGGGGCCAACGTCCTGACTTTC.

Ten or more counts support this clonotype. The V and J genes are TRBV12-3 or TRBV12-4 and TRBJ2-5; no reliable D call. This CDR3 has 13 amino acids. V lost 3 bases and J lost 7, with 12 bases in between. The CDR3 loop reads CASSFVPVGTQYF. The CDR3 coding sequence is TGTGCCAGCAGTTTCGTCCCAGTCGGGACCCAGTACTTC.

This clonotype was seen more than once but under ten times. This rearrangement joins TRBV20-1 to TRBJ2-7, with 8 bases matching TRBD1. The trim removed 6 bases at V and 5 bases at J, leaving 18 bases unmatched. There are 16 residues in the CDR3. Looked up from germline, CDR1 is DFQATT and CDR2 is SNEGSKA (reference sequence). The CDR3 bases are TGCAGTGCCCCGGGGGCAGGGGGCGTCCAAGGGGACGAGCAGTACTTC. Protein product: CSAPGAGGVQGDEQYF.

With regard to this clonotype: A much larger clone lies a single base off, so this may be a read error. The chain carries TRBV11-3 and TRBJ2-7; no clear D. Germline V gene data show CDR1 as SGHNT and CDR2 as YENEEA. Between the trimmed V and J ends, which lost 5 bases and 3 bases, there was a span of 11 bases. The CDR3 extends over 13 amino acids. The CDR3: CASSPLNSYEQYV. For the CDR3, the DNA is TGTGCCAGCAGCCCCCTTAACAGCTACGAGCAGTACGTC.

The CDR3, as DNA: TGTGCCAGCAGCCAGGGGATCGCTACGAACACCGGGGAGCTGTTTTTT. This gives the protein CASSQGIATNTGELFF. V and J are TRBV4-2 and TRBJ2-2, with D uncertain. Trimming pared 3 bases from V and 0 bases from J, leaving 11 bases between. Germline lookup yields CDR1 LGHNA and CDR2 YNFKEQ. The CDR3 has 16 amino acids.

This clonotype was observed a few times. This rearrangement joins TRBV20-1 to TRBJ2-3, with a weak D call TRBD2 (6 bases). The CDR3 runs to 15 residues. V was shortened by 7 bases and J by 2 bases, with 19 bases between the two germline ends. Germline V gene sequence: CDR1 DFQATT, CDR2 SNEGSKA (reference sequence). The CDR3 here is CSVSISQRATDTQYF. The DNA of the CDR3 is TGCAGTGTATCCATTTCACAGCGGGCCACAGATACGCAGTATTTT.

This clonotype was seen a handful of times. V and J are TRBV6-2 or TRBV6-3 and TRBJ1-6, with 8 bases that match TRBD1. The germline gives CDR1 MNHEY, CDR2 SVGEGT. Losses at the gene ends were 2 bases for V and 7 bases for J; bases not matched to a gene: 1. The CDR3 is 14 residues long. CDR3 amino acids: CASSYRQGNSPLHF. The CDR3 nucleotides read TGTGCCAGCAGTTACCGACAGGGGAATTCACCCCTCCACTTT.